This TCR beta chain was sequenced for a study of T-cell reconstitution after alpha-beta-depleted transplantation in children. Study conclusions and caveats: Newly produced T cells mostly accounted for T-cell counts and diversity one year post-transplant. Reports say that about two months after transplant, the alpha-beta T cells came out of several hundred graft clones that had expanded. It was surviving recipient T cells and thymic progenitors that gave some patients high TCRbeta diversity at day 60.

TCRbeta library preparation incorporated unique molecular identifiers. TCRdb recomputed calls from the PCR reads with MiXCR, one row per CDR3 protein. The sample carries several thousand distinct CDR3 sequences, about a sixth recorded once. This clonotype was found many times. The antigen remains unidentified. The V and J ends lost 7 bases and 1 base respectively, with 15 bases between them. The CDR3 contains 15 residues. From germline, CDR1 is ENHRY and CDR2 SYGVKD. The source was PBMCs, collected before TCRalphabeta/CD19-depleted stem cell transplant. The receptor comes from a boy aged 2-15 years with acute lymphoblastic leukemia, due to receive a stem cell transplant. This chain connects TRBV10-3 to TRBJ2-3, with TRBD1 as a possible D gene (5 bases). The CDR3 DNA reads as TGTGCCATCACCTTTAGACAGAACCGCACAGATACGCAGTATTTT. Encoded protein: CAITFRQNRTDTQYF.